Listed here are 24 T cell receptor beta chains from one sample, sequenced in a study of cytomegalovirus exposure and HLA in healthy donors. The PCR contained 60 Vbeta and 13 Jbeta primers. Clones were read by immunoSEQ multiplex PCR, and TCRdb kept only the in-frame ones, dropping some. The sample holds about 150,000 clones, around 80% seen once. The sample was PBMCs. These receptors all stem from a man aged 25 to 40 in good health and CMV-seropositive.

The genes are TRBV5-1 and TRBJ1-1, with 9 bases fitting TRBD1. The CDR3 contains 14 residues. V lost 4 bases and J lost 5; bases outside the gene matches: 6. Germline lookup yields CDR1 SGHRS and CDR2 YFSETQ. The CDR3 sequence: CASSLQGAGTEAFF. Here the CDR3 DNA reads TGCGCCAGCAGCCTACAGGGGGCTGGGACTGAAGCTTTCTTT.

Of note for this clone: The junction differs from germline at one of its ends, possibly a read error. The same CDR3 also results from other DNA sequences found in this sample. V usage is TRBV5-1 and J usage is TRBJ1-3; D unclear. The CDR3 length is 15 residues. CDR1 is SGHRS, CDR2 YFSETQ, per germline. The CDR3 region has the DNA TGCGCTAGCAGCACGGGCTCCGAGGGTGGAAACACCATATATTTT. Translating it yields CASSTGSEGGNTIYF.

The CDR3 region is CASSPPSDRGRIAFF. CDR3 in DNA: TGTGCCAGCAGTCCCCCCTCGGACAGGGGGCGTATTGCTTTCTTT. J is TRBJ1-1 and V is TRBV28; 11 nucleotides agree with TRBD1. J lost 11 bases, V lost 5 bases, and 13 bases had no gene match. Germline V gene lookup returns CDR1 MDHEN and CDR2 SYDVKM. The CDR3 spans 15 residues.

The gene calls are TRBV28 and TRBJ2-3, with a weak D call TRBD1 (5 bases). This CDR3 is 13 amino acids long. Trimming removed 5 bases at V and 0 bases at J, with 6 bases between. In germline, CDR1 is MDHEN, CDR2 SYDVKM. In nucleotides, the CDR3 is TGTGCCAGCAGTAGGGGAAGCACAGATACGCAGTATTTT. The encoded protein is CASSRGSTDTQYF.

CDR3 sequence (DNA): TGTGCCAGCAGCTCCGGACACGGCCAGACCCAGTACTTC. Translating gives CASSSGHGQTQYF. The V call is TRBV11-2, the J call TRBJ2-5; the D gene is possibly TRBD1 (5 bases). Trimming pared 4 bases from V and 6 bases from J, leaving 12 bases between. The CDR3 contains 13 residues. Germline V CDR1 and CDR2: SGHAT, FQNNGV. The entire variable domain, with the rest obtained from reference TRBV11-2 and TRBJ2-5, is as follows: EAGVAQSPRYKIIEKRQSVAFWCNPISGHATLYWYQQILGQGPKLLIQFQNNGVVDDSQLPKDRFSAERLKGVDSTLKIQPAKLEDSAVYLCASSSGHGQTQYFGPGTRLLVL.

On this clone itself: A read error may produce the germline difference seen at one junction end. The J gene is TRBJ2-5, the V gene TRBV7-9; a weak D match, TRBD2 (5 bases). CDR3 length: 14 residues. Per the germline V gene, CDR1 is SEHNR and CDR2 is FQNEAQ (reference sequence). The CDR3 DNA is TGTTCCAGCAGCTTATCGAGGGAGAGGGAGACCCAGTACTTC. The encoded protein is CSSSLSRERETQYF.

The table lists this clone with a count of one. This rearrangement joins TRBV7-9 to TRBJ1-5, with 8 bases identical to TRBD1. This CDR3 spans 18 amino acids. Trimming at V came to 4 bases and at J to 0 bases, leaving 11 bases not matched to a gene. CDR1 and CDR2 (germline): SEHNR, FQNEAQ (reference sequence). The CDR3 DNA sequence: TGTGCCAGCAGCTCCCTGACAGGGGACGTACATAGCAATCAGCCCCAGCATTTT. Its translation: CASSSLTGDVHSNQPQHF. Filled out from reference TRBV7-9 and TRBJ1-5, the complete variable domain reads DTGVSQNPRHKITKRGQNVTFRCDPISEHNRLYWYRQTLGQGPEFLTYFQNEAQLEKSRLLSDRFSAERPKGSFSTLEIQRTEQGDSAMYLCASSSLTGDVHSNQPQHFGDGTRLSIL.

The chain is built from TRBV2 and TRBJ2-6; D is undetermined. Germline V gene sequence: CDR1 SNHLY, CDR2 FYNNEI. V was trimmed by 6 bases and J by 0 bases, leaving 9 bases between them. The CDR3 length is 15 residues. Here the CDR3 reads CASRKESSGANVLTF. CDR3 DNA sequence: TGTGCCAGCAGGAAGGAGAGCTCTGGGGCCAACGTCCTGACTTTC.

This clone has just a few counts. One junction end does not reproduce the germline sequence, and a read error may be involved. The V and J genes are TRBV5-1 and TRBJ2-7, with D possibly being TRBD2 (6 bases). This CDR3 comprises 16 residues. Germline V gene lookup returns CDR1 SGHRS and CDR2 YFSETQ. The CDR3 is CPSTPRADSGSYEQYF. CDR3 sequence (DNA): TGCCCCAGCACCCCCCGAGCCGATAGCGGAAGCTACGAGCAGTACTTC.

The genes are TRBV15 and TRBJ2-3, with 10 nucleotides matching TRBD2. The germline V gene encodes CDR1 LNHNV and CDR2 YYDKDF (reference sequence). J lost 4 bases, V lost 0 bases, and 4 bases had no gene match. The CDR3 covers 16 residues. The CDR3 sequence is CATSREAAGGADTQYF. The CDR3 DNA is TGTGCCACCAGCAGAGAGGCAGCGGGAGGGGCAGATACGCAGTATTTT. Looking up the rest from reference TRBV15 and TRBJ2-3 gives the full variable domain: DAMVIQNPRYQVTQFGKPVTLSCSQTLNHNVMYWYQQKSSQAPKLLFHYYDKDFNNEADTPDNFQSRRPNTSFCFLDIRSPGLGDTAMYLCATSREAAGGADTQYFGPGTRLTVL.

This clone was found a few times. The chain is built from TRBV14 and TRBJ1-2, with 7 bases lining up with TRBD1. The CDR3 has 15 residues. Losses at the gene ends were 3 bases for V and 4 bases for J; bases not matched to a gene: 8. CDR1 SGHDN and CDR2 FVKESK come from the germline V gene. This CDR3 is CASSQDYRGIYGYTF. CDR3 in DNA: TGTGCCAGCAGCCAGGACTACAGGGGAATCTATGGCTACACCTTC.

CDR3 loop: CASSPARVPDTQYF. The CDR3 DNA follows: TGTGCCAGCTCACCGGCCAGGGTACCAGATACGCAGTATTTT. J is TRBJ2-3 and V is TRBV18; weak D call: TRBD1 (5 bases). Between the trimmed V and J ends, which lost 3 bases and 4 bases, there was a span of 11 bases. CDR1 is KGHSH and CDR2 is LQKENI in the germline V gene. The CDR3 runs to 14 residues.

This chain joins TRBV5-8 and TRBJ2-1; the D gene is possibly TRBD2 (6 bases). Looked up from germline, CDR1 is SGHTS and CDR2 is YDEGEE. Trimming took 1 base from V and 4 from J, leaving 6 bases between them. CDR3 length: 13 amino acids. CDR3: CASSLRGYNEQFF. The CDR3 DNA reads TGTGCCAGCAGCTTGCGGGGGTACAATGAGCAGTTCTTC.

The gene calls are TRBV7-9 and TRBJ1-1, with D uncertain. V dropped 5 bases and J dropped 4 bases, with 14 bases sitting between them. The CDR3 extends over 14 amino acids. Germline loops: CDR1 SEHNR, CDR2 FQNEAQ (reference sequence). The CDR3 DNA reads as TGTGCCAGCAGCCCAAAAACCAGAGGCACTGAAGCTTTCTTT. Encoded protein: CASSPKTRGTEAFF.

The CDR3 DNA reads as TGTGCCAGCAGTGAAGACTACAACTACGAGCAGTACTTC. As protein: CASSEDYNYEQYF. The chain carries TRBV6-4 and TRBJ2-7; possible D gene TRBD2, 5 bases. Looked up from germline, CDR1 is MRHNA and CDR2 is SNTAGT. This CDR3 region has 13 residues. V lost 3 bases and J 3 bases, leaving 9 bases between the germline ends.

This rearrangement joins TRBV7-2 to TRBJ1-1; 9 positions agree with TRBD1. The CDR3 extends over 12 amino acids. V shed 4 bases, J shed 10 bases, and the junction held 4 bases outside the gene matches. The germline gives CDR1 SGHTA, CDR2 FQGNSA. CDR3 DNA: TGTGCCAGCAGCTGGGACAGGGAAAGAGCTTTCTTT. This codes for CASSWDRERAFF.

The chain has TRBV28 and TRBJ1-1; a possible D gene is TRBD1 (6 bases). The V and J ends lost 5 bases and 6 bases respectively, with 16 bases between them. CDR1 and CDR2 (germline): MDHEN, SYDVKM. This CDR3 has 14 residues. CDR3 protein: CASSLRQVAAEAFF. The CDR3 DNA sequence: TGTGCCAGCAGTCTCCGACAGGTCGCCGCTGAAGCTTTCTTT.

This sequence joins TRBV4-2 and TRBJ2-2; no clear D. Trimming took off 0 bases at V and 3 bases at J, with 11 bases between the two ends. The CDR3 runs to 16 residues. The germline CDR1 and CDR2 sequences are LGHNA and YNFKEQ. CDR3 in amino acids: CASSQDPGVDTGELFF. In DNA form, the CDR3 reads TGTGCCAGCAGCCAAGATCCCGGAGTGGACACCGGGGAGCTGTTTTTT.

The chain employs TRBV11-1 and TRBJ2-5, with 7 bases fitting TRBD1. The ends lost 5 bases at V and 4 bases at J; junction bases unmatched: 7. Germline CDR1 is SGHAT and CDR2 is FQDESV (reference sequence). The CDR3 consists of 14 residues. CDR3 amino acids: CASSGRTGAETQYF. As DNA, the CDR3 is TGTGCCAGCAGCGGACGAACAGGGGCAGAGACCCAGTACTTC.

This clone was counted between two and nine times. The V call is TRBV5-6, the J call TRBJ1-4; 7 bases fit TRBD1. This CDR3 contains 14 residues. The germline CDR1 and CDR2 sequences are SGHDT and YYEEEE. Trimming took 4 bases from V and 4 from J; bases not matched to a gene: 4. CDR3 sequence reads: CASSMGTVNEKLFF. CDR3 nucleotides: TGTGCCAGCAGCATGGGGACAGTTAATGAAAAACTGTTTTTT.

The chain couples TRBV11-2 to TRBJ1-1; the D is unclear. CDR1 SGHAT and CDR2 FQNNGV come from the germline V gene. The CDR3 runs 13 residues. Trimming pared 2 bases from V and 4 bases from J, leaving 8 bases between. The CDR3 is CASSLPGITEAFF. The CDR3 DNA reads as TGTGCCAGCAGCTTACCGGGTATCACTGAAGCTTTCTTT.

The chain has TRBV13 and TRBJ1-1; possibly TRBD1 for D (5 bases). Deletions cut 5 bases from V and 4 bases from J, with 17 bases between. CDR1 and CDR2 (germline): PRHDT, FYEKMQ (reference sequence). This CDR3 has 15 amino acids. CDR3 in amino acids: CASSLITGGATEAFF. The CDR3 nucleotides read TGTGCCAGCAGCCTCATCACAGGAGGGGCCACTGAAGCTTTCTTT.

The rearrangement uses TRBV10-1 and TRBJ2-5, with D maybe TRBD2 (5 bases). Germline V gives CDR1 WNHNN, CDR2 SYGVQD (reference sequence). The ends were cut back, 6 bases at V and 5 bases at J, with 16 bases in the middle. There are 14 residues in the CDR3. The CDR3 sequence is CASSVLRGEETQYF. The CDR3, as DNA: TGCGCCAGCAGCGTACTCCGTGGGGAGGAGACCCAGTACTTC.

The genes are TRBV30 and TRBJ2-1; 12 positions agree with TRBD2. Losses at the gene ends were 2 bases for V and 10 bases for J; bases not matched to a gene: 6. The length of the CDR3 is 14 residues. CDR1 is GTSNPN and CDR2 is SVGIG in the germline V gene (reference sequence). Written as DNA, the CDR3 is TGTGCCTGGAGTCAGGGACTAGCGGGCGTAGAGCAGTTCTTC. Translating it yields CAWSQGLAGVEQFF.